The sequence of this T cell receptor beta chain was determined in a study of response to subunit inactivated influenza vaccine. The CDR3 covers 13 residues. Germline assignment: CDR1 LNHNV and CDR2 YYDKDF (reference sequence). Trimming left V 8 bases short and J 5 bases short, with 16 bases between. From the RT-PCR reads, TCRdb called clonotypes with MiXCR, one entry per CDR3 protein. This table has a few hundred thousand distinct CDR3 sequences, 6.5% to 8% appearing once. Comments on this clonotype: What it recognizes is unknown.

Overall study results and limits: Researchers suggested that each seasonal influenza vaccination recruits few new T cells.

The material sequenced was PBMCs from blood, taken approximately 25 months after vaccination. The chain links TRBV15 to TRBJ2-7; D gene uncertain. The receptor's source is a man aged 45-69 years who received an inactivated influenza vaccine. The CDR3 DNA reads TGTGCCACCGGTTTAGGACCTCGCGACGAGCAGTACTTC. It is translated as CATGLGPRDEQYF. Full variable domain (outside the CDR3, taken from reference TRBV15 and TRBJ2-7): DAMVIQNPRYQVTQFGKPVTLSCSQTLNHNVMYWYQQKSSQAPKLLFHYYDKDFNNEADTPDNFQSRRPNTSFCFLDIRSPGLGDTAMYLCATGLGPRDEQYFGPGTRLTVT.